This T cell receptor (beta chain) was found in a study of PD-L1 blockade in urothelial cancer. About the study: After treatment start, blood was analyzed at 3 weeks (second dose) and at 6 weeks. Reported median T cell count for blood samples was over 110,000.

Trimming removed 3 bases from V and 5 bases from J, with 16 bases in between. CDR3 length equals 15 residues. Germline V gene data show CDR1 as KGHSH and CDR2 as LQKENI. The protocol was immunoSEQ multiplex PCR, while the TCRdb copy is restricted to in-frame clones and leaves out a portion. This table has approximately 58,000 clones, about four fifths appearing once. Worth noting for this clone: What it binds is unknown.

Study observations and caveats: Tumor-associated blood clones were expanded more by durable-benefit patients at 3 weeks. TCR clonality was measured in pretreatment peripheral blood. Clonality below the median predicted better survival.

The receptor was isolated from an older man with urothelial cancer. The chain uses TRBV18 and TRBJ1-2; the D gene is possibly TRBD1 (5 bases). Here the sequenced sample was PBMCs, taken around atezolizumab (anti-PD-L1) treatment. The CDR3 DNA sequence: TGTGCCAGCTCACCGCTGAACGACAGAACTTATGGCTACACCTTC. Translation gives CASSPLNDRTYGYTF.